The clone carrying this TCR beta chain was counted at least ten times. What it recognizes is unknown. Preparing the TCRbeta library involved the use of unique molecular identifiers. TCRdb re-called the PCR reads with MiXCR, one entry per CDR3 protein. Counted here are some 550,000 distinct CDR3 sequences, 23% occurring once; the ten biggest clones make up approximately 14%. The data belong to a study of T-cell reconstitution after alpha-beta-depleted transplantation in children. Study results and caveats: At around two months after transplant, the alpha-beta T cells were reportedly derived from several hundred expanded clones that came from non-depleted graft cells. It was surviving recipient T cells and thymic progenitors that gave some patients high TCRbeta diversity at day 60.

This CDR3 spans 15 amino acids. Deletions cut 4 bases from V and 2 bases from J, with 15 bases between. CDR1 is SGHKS and CDR2 is YYEKEE in the germline V gene (reference sequence). The chain joins TRBV5-5 to TRBJ2-5; no reliable D call. The source of this sequence is a boy younger than two who had a stem cell transplant for acute myeloid leukemia, so the T cells may come from the graft donor. Sequencing used PBMCs, mostly from graft donor cells, obtained 360 days after TCRalphabeta/CD19-depleted stem cell transplant. The CDR3 bases are TGTGCCAGCAGCCCAGACCGAATATGGCAAGAGACCCAGTACTTC. Amino acids: CASSPDRIWQETQYF.